This TCR beta chain comes out of a study of spatial heterogeneity in lung cancer. Overall study findings and caveats: Counts that tracked tumor mutation counts were those of expanded intratumoral alpha and beta TCRs.

Indicated time point: sample taken at primary tumor resection. Samples were obtained from approximately 76 donors, all untreated early-stage non-small cell lung cancer patients. By share, this clonotype counts as large (0.1 to 1%). The antigen remains undetermined. Via MiXCR, TCRdb re-called the 5' RACE reads, giving one row per CDR3 protein. The sample holds about 1,200 distinct CDR3 sequences, 15% to 20% seen once. The CDR3 is made up of 19 amino acids. Germline-derived CDR1 and CDR2 are LGHDT and YNNKEL (reference sequence). The V and J ends lost 4 bases and 8 bases, in that order; junction bases with no gene match: 16.

Sequences were derived from lung tumor tissue, sampled at surgery. The chain uses TRBV3-1 and TRBJ2-1, with 14 positions matching TRBD2. This TCR derives from a male donor with early-stage non-small cell lung cancer. In DNA form, the CDR3 reads TGTGCCAGCAGCCGTACGACGCGGACTAGCGGGGGGCCCGTGTATGAGCAGTTCTTC. Residues: CASSRTTRTSGGPVYEQFF.